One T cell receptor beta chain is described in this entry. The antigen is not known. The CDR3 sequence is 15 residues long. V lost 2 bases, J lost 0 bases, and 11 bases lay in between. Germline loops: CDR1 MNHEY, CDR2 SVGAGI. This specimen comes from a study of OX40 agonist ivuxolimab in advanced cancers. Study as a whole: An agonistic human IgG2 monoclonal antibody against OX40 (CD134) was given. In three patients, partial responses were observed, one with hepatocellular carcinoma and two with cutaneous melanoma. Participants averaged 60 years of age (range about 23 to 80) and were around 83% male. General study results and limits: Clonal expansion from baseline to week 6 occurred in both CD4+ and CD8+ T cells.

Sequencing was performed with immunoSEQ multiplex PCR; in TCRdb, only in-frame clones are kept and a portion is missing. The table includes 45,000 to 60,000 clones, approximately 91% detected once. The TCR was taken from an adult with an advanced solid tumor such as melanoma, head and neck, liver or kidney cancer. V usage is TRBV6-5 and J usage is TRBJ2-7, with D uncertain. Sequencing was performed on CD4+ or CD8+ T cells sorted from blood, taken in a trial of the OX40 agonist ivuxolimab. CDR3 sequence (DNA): TGTGCCAGCAGTTACCCTCTTGGCAGCTCCTACGAGCAGTACTTC. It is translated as CASSYPLGSSYEQYF.